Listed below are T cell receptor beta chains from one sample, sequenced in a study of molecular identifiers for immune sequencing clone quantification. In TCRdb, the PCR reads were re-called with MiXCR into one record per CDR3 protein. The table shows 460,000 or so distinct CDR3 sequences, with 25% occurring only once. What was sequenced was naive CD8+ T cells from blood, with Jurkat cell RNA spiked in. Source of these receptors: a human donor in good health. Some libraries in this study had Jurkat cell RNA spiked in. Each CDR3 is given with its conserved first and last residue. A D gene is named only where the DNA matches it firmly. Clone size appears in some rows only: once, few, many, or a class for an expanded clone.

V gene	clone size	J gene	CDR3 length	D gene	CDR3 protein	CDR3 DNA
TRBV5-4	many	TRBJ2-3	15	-	CASSLGLGGTDTQYF	TGTGCCAGCAGCTTGGGCCTAGGGGGCACAGATACGCAGTATTTT
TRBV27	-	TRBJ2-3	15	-	CASTTGTTSTDTQYF	TGTGCCAGTACCACCGGGACAACGAGCACAGATACGCAGTATTTT
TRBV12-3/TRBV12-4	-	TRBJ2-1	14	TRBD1	CASSPGTGNVEQFF	TGTGCCAGCAGTCCCGGGACAGGGAATGTTGAGCAGTTCTTC
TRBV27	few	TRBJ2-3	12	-	CAMKWGQDTQYF	TGTGCCATGAAGTGGGGCCAGGATACGCAGTATTTT
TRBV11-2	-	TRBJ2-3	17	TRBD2	CASSLGSRLAGTDTQYF	TGTGCCAGCAGCCTAGGTTCGAGGCTAGCGGGTACAGATACGCAGTATTTT
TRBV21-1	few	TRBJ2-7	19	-	CASSTSRDRGGFVTNEQYF	TGTGCCAGCAGCACGAGCCGGGACAGGGGAGGTTTCGTAACTAACGAGCAGTACTTC
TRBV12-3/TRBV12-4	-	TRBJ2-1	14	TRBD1	CASTSGTGGPEQFF	TGTGCCAGCACCTCGGGGACAGGGGGCCCTGAGCAGTTCTTC
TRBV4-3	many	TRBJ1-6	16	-	CASSQEWEGMDSPLHF	TGCGCCAGCAGCCAAGAATGGGAAGGCATGGATTCACCCCTCCACTTT
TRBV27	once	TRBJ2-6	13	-	CPSSLAGANVLTF	TGTCCCAGCAGTTTAGCTGGGGCCAACGTCCTGACTTTC
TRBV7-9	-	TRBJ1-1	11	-	CASSLDSGAFF	TGTGCCAGCAGCTTAGATAGCGGGGCTTTCTTT
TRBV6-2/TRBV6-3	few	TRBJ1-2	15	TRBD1	CASSYSPTGPYGYTF	TGTGCCAGCAGTTACTCGCCGACAGGGCCATATGGCTACACCTTC
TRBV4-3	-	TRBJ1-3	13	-	CASSEISGNTIYF	TGCGCCAGCAGCGAGATCTCTGGAAACACCATATATTTT
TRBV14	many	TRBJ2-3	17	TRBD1	CASGTGGAWRNTDTQYF	TGTGCCAGCGGGACAGGGGGCGCTTGGCGGAACACAGATACGCAGTATTTT
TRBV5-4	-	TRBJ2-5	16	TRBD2	CASSSPEGLAVETQYF	TGTGCCAGCAGCTCCCCTGAGGGACTAGCGGTAGAGACCCAGTACTTC
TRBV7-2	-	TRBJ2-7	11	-	CASSVGHEQYF	TGTGCCAGCAGCGTAGGTCACGAGCAGTACTTC
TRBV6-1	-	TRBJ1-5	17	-	CASSEPVWQVTDQPQHF	TGTGCCAGCAGTGAACCCGTCTGGCAGGTAACTGATCAGCCCCAGCATTTT
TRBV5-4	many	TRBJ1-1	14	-	CASSAQGLNTEAFF	TGTGCCAGCAGCGCACAGGGTCTGAACACTGAAGCTTTCTTT
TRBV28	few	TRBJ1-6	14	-	CATKARGNNSPLHF	TGTGCCACAAAAGCGCGGGGGAATAATTCACCCCTCCACTTT
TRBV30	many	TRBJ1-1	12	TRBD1	CAWSRTGTEAFF	TGTGCCTGGAGCCGGACAGGCACTGAAGCTTTCTTT
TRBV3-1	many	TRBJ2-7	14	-	CASSHGQEGYEQYF	TGTGCCAGCAGCCACGGTCAGGAGGGCTACGAGCAGTACTTC
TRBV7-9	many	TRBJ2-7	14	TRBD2	CASSSSGTLYEQYF	TGTGCCAGCAGCTCAAGCGGGACCCTCTACGAGCAGTACTTC
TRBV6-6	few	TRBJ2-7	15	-	CASSPPTGGGYEQYF	TGTGCCAGCAGTCCACCAACCGGAGGAGGCTACGAGCAGTACTTC
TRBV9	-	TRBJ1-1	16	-	CASSVVVGQKRTEAFF	TGTGCCAGCAGCGTAGTGGTCGGTCAGAAACGCACTGAAGCTTTCTTT
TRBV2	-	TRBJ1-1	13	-	CASRGGVNTEAFF	TGTGCCAGCAGGGGGGGGGTGAACACTGAAGCTTTCTTT
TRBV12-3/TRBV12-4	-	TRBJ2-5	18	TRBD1	CASSFGGQGVGERETQYF	TGTGCCAGCAGTTTTGGGGGACAGGGGGTGGGGGAAAGGGAGACCCAGTACTTC
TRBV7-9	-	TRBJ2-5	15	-	CASSLVPGYEETQYF	TGTGCCAGCAGCTTAGTCCCAGGGTACGAGGAGACCCAGTACTTC
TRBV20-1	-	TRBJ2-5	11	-	CSASESETQYF	TGCAGTGCTAGTGAGTCGGAGACCCAGTACTTC
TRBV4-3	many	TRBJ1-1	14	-	CASSQDRSGAEAFF	TGCGCCAGCAGCCAAGATCGGTCAGGCGCAGAAGCTTTCTTT
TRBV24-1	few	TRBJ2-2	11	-	CATSMNGELFF	TGTGCCACCAGTATGAACGGGGAGCTGTTTTTT
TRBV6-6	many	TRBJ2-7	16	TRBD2	CASIPGTSGVYDEQYF	TGTGCCAGCATCCCCGGGACTAGCGGGGTTTATGACGAGCAGTACTTC
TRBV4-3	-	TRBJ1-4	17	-	CASSPDPTEGLNEKLFF	TGCGCCAGCAGCCCCGACCCAACAGAGGGCTTGAATGAAAAACTGTTTTTT
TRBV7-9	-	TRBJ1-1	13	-	CASSPTVNNEAFF	TGTGCCAGCAGCCCAACCGTAAACAATGAAGCTTTCTTT